Only a few counts were recorded for the clone carrying this TCR beta chain. Its antigen remains unknown. The sample belongs to a study of beta chain features in type 1 diabetes. General observations from the study: Cells with high TCR expression could be over-represented by cDNA sequencing. In all four CD4+ subsets, TCRB CDR3 length was significantly, moderately reduced in type 1 diabetes.

The authors obtained over 95% purity in all sorted populations. The entirety of the isolated RNA underwent reverse transcription, so expressed TCRB transcripts were sequenced. Here immunoSEQ multiplex PCR was the method, and the copy in TCRdb shows in-frame clones only, minus some. The data hold a few hundred thousand clones, with roughly 13% observed a single time. The TCR originated in a man aged 25 to 45 with type 1 diabetes. Sequences were obtained from naive CD4+ T cells from blood.

The CDR3 region has the DNA TGTGCCAGCAGCTTGATGGTGCAGGGCCCCTACGAGCAGTACTTC. Its translation: CASSLMVQGPYEQYF. The rearrangement joins TRBV5-4 to TRBJ2-7; possible D gene TRBD1, 5 bases. The V gene lost 1 base and the J gene lost 2 bases, with 13 bases spanning the gap. This CDR3 is 15 amino acids long. Germline CDR1 and CDR2: SGHNT and YYREEE (reference sequence).